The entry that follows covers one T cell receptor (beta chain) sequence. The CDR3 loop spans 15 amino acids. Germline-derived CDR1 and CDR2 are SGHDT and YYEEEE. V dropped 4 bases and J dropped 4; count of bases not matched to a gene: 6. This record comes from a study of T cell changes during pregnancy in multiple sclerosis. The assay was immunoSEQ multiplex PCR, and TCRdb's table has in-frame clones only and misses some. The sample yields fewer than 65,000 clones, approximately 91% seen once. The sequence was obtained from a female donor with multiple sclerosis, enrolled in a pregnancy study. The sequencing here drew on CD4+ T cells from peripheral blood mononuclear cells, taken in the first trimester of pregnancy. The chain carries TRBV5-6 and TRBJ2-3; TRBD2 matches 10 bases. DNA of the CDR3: TGTGCCAGCAGCCTACGGCTAGCGGGGGCAGATACGCAGTATTTT. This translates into CASSLRLAGADTQYF.